This T cell receptor beta chain was sequenced in a study of blood T cell repertoires in COVID-19. Background on the study: There were acute and convalescent COVID-19 samples, and they came from the United States, Italy and Spain. T cells, B-cell-depleted T cells, or PBMCs supplied cDNA or gDNA.

The authors' processing: Amplification from reference gene primers served as the basis for estimated nucleated cell counts. Sequenced by immunoSEQ multiplex PCR; TCRdb stores in-frame clones only, minus some. D and trimming were read from the DNA, whereas the V and J calls and clone size are those reported in that table. This table has approximately 390,000 clones, around 90% appearing once. This clone was seen once. The CDR3 spans 16 residues. Trimming removed 3 bases from V and 1 base from J, with 13 bases in between. Germline CDR1 and CDR2: KGHSH and LQKENI. Material for sequencing was peripheral blood. This TCR derives from a man aged 18 to 35 with active or convalescent COVID-19. The chain combines TRBV18 with TRBJ2-4, with D perhaps TRBD2 (6 bases). CDR3 loop: CASSPWGDSAKNIQYF. The CDR3 bases are TGTGCCAGCTCACCCTGGGGGGATAGTGCCAAAAACATTCAGTACTTC.